These T cell receptor beta chains were read from a single sample in a study of vaccination effects on CD4 cells after COVID-19. The antigens for these receptors are not known. Only in-frame clones appear in the TCRdb table, and some are missing; sequencing was by immunoSEQ multiplex PCR. The sample records some 66,000 clones, approximately 79% being singletons. This specimen consisted of CD4+ T cells from PBMCs cultured without peptide, obtained after COVID-19 vaccination. All receptors derive from a human donor who received a COVID-19 vaccine. Both conserved end residues are part of each CDR3. A D gene is named only where the DNA matches it firmly. A clone size is listed for some rows: how often the clone was seen (once, few, many), or a class if it is expanded.

j_call: TRBJ2-5; clone_size: NA; v_call: TRBV6-1; d_call: TRBD1; cdr3_aa: CASSEGTGQETQYF; cdr3_nt: TGTGCCAGCAGTGAAGGGACAGGACAAGAGACCCAGTACTTC
j_call: TRBJ1-5; clone_size: once; v_call: TRBV30; d_call: NA; cdr3_aa: CAWSFNRNQPQHF; cdr3_nt: TGTGCCTGGAGTTTTAACAGGAATCAGCCCCAGCATTTT
j_call: TRBJ2-1; clone_size: NA; v_call: TRBV18; d_call: NA; cdr3_aa: CASSPIFSRQTDNEQFF; cdr3_nt: TGTGCCAGCTCACCAATTTTTTCTCGGCAGACAGACAATGAGCAGTTCTTC
j_call: TRBJ1-1; clone_size: NA; v_call: TRBV27; d_call: NA; cdr3_aa: CASSPTWVLGPEAFF; cdr3_nt: TGTGCCAGCAGTCCGACTTGGGTATTAGGTCCTGAAGCTTTCTTT
j_call: TRBJ1-1; clone_size: few; v_call: TRBV5-1; d_call: NA; cdr3_aa: CASRGGLSNLNTEAFF; cdr3_nt: TGCGCCAGCAGGGGGGGGTTGTCCAACCTGAACACTGAAGCTTTCTTT
j_call: TRBJ2-3; clone_size: NA; v_call: TRBV27; d_call: TRBD2; cdr3_aa: CASSRSGGGDTQYF; cdr3_nt: TGTGCCAGCAGTCGGAGCGGGGGAGGGGATACGCAGTATTTT
j_call: TRBJ1-2; clone_size: few; v_call: TRBV5-6; d_call: TRBD1; cdr3_aa: CASSFLQGRYGYTF; cdr3_nt: TGTGCCAGCAGCTTCCTACAGGGGCGCTATGGCTACACCTTC
j_call: TRBJ2-5; clone_size: NA; v_call: TRBV9; d_call: NA; cdr3_aa: CASSPRGDSQETQYF; cdr3_nt: TGTGCCAGCAGCCCGAGGGGGGACAGTCAAGAGACCCAGTACTTC
j_call: TRBJ1-1; clone_size: NA; v_call: TRBV4-1; d_call: TRBD1; cdr3_aa: CASSQNRDRVLSNTEAFF; cdr3_nt: TGCGCCAGCAGCCAAAACCGGGACAGGGTTTTGAGCAACACTGAAGCTTTCTTT
j_call: TRBJ2-1; clone_size: NA; v_call: TRBV24-1; d_call: TRBD1; cdr3_aa: CATSAGVGQKNWNEQFF; cdr3_nt: TGTGCCACCAGCGCTGGGGTGGGACAGAAAAATTGGAATGAGCAGTTCTTC
j_call: TRBJ2-3; clone_size: NA; v_call: TRBV5-5; d_call: NA; cdr3_aa: CASTHPTGIADTQYF; cdr3_nt: TGTGCCAGCACCCATCCCACAGGGATCGCAGATACGCAGTATTTT
j_call: TRBJ1-1; clone_size: once; v_call: TRBV5-6; d_call: NA; cdr3_aa: CASSLGRFGTEAFF; cdr3_nt: TGTGCCAGCAGCTTAGGGCGCTTTGGGACTGAAGCTTTCTTT
j_call: TRBJ1-3; clone_size: NA; v_call: TRBV10-2; d_call: NA; cdr3_aa: CASRLGSGNTIYF; cdr3_nt: TGCGCCAGCCGGCTGGGCTCTGGAAACACCATATATTTT
j_call: TRBJ1-3; clone_size: NA; v_call: TRBV14; d_call: NA; cdr3_aa: CASSQVSWGVKGNTIYF; cdr3_nt: TGTGCCAGCAGCCAAGTTTCATGGGGCGTTAAAGGAAACACCATATATTTT
j_call: TRBJ2-3; clone_size: NA; v_call: TRBV3-1/TRBV3-2; d_call: NA; cdr3_aa: CASSQVTDTQYF; cdr3_nt: TGTGCCAGCAGCCAAGTCACAGATACGCAGTATTTT
j_call: TRBJ1-3; clone_size: NA; v_call: TRBV18; d_call: TRBD1; cdr3_aa: CASSARGESGNTIYF; cdr3_nt: TGTGCCAGCTCTGCCAGGGGGGAAAGTGGAAACACCATATATTTT
j_call: TRBJ1-6; clone_size: once; v_call: TRBV3-1/TRBV3-2; d_call: NA; cdr3_aa: CASSQEGAQKNSPLHF; cdr3_nt: TGTGCCAGCAGCCAAGAAGGGGCCCAGAAGAATTCACCCCTCCACTTT
j_call: TRBJ1-2; clone_size: NA; v_call: TRBV18; d_call: TRBD1; cdr3_aa: CASSQGAQYGYTF; cdr3_nt: TGTGCCAGCTCACAGGGGGCGCAATATGGCTACACCTTC
j_call: TRBJ1-5; clone_size: NA; v_call: TRBV14; d_call: TRBD1; cdr3_aa: CASSPGTGNNQPQHF; cdr3_nt: TGTGCCAGCAGCCCGGGGACAGGGAATAATCAGCCCCAGCATTTT
j_call: TRBJ1-4; clone_size: once; v_call: TRBV6-5; d_call: TRBD1; cdr3_aa: CASSSAGGTNEKLFF; cdr3_nt: TGTGCCAGCAGTTCTGCAGGGGGCACTAATGAAAAACTGTTTTTT
j_call: TRBJ2-2; clone_size: NA; v_call: TRBV20-1; d_call: NA; cdr3_aa: CSASPSQGSGELFF; cdr3_nt: TGCAGTGCTAGTCCATCACAGGGTTCCGGGGAGCTGTTTTTT
j_call: TRBJ2-2; clone_size: few; v_call: TRBV4-1; d_call: NA; cdr3_aa: CASSQEGLSELFF; cdr3_nt: TGCGCCAGCAGCCAAGAAGGTCTCTCGGAGCTGTTTTTT
j_call: TRBJ1-2; clone_size: NA; v_call: TRBV10-3; d_call: TRBD1; cdr3_aa: CAISDRDRGLYGYTF; cdr3_nt: TGTGCCATCAGTGATCGGGACAGGGGTCTCTATGGCTACACCTTC
j_call: TRBJ2-3; clone_size: NA; v_call: TRBV12-3/TRBV12-4; d_call: TRBD1; cdr3_aa: CASSPRQGTQYF; cdr3_nt: TGTGCCAGCAGCCCCCGACAGGGTACGCAGTATTTT
j_call: TRBJ2-1; clone_size: NA; v_call: TRBV9; d_call: NA; cdr3_aa: CASSVALNEQFF; cdr3_nt: TGTGCCAGCAGCGTAGCTCTAAATGAGCAGTTCTTC
j_call: TRBJ1-2; clone_size: NA; v_call: TRBV28; d_call: NA; cdr3_aa: CASRIKTDTYGYTF; cdr3_nt: TGTGCCAGCAGGATAAAGACGGATACCTATGGCTACACCTTC
j_call: TRBJ1-4; clone_size: NA; v_call: TRBV6-6; d_call: NA; cdr3_aa: CASRDGQNNEKLFF; cdr3_nt: TGTGCCAGCAGGGACGGGCAGAATAATGAAAAACTGTTTTTT
j_call: TRBJ2-2; clone_size: NA; v_call: TRBV7-2; d_call: TRBD2; cdr3_aa: CASSSPGLAGANTGELFF; cdr3_nt: TGTGCCAGCAGCTCGCCGGGACTAGCGGGGGCGAACACCGGGGAGCTGTTTTTT
j_call: TRBJ2-2; clone_size: few; v_call: TRBV7-2; d_call: NA; cdr3_aa: CASSYDRDLTGELFF; cdr3_nt: TGTGCCAGCAGCTACGACCGGGACCTCACCGGGGAGCTGTTTTTT